Below are 21 T cell receptor beta chains sequenced from a single sample in a study of blood T cell repertoires in COVID-19. The table came from immunoSEQ multiplex PCR; TCRdb's copy has only in-frame clones and leaves some out. The profile covers around 150,000 clones, with 90% to 95% appearing a single time and roughly 4.4% taken by the ten largest. The sample consisted of peripheral blood. Source of these receptors: a woman between 50 and 59 years old with acute or convalescent COVID-19.

This chain connects TRBV18 to TRBJ2-4, with 12 bases aligning to TRBD2. V gave up 0 bases and J gave up 8 bases; unmatched junction bases: 5. The CDR3 sequence is 16 residues long. The germline V gene encodes CDR1 KGHSH and CDR2 LQKENI. CDR3 sequence (DNA): TGTGCCAGCTCACCACCGCTAGCGGGAGGGAGGGACATTCAGTACTTC. Amino acids: CASSPPLAGGRDIQYF.

V and J are TRBV13 and TRBJ2-3; D possibly corresponds to TRBD2 (6 bases). The CDR3 is 14 residues long. Germline-derived CDR1 and CDR2 are PRHDT and FYEKMQ (reference sequence). V was shortened by 3 bases and J by 5 bases, with 12 bases between the two germline ends. This CDR3 is CASSFGQGGDTQYF. The CDR3 nucleotides are TGTGCCAGCAGCTTCGGGCAGGGAGGAGATACGCAGTATTTT.

The chain links TRBV19 to TRBJ1-2, with 7 nucleotides matching TRBD1. Germline loops: CDR1 LNHDA, CDR2 SQIVND (reference sequence). The CDR3 has 15 amino acids. V trimming: 1 base; J trimming: 4 bases; junction bases outside the gene matches: 6. The CDR3 here is CASSIVNWDSYGYTF. The CDR3 nucleotides are TGTGCCAGTAGTATAGTAAACTGGGACAGCTATGGCTACACCTTC.

This sequence joins TRBV5-4 and TRBJ2-5, with D possibly being TRBD1 (6 bases). The V end was cut by 4 bases, the J end by 3 bases, with 13 bases between. CDR3 length: 14 residues. In germline, CDR1 is SGHNT, CDR2 YYREEE (reference sequence). The CDR3 coding sequence is TGTGCCAGCAGCCCCTCTTCAGGGGAAGAGACCCAGTACTTC. Protein sequence: CASSPSSGEETQYF.

The count of this clone is one. CDR3 in amino acids: CATSDRGGGFNEQFF. CDR3 nucleotide sequence: TGTGCCACCAGTGACCGTGGAGGGGGCTTCAATGAGCAGTTCTTC. This chain links TRBV24-1 with TRBJ2-1; D might be TRBD1 (7 bases). Trimming left V 4 bases short and J 6 bases short, with 15 bases between. Germline V gene lookup returns CDR1 KGHDR and CDR2 SFDVKD. The CDR3 totals 15 residues.

The chain is built from TRBV6-5 and TRBJ2-1, with a tentative D call TRBD1 (6 bases). Germline V gives CDR1 MNHEY, CDR2 SVGAGI. Trimming left V 5 bases short and J 3 bases short, with 11 bases between. The CDR3 contains 14 residues. The chain's CDR3 is CASSPGQFYNEQFF. CDR3 sequence (DNA): TGTGCCAGCAGTCCCGGACAGTTCTACAATGAGCAGTTCTTC.

The genes are TRBV2 and TRBJ2-1, with D perhaps matching TRBD2 (6 bases). This CDR3 region has 13 residues. V was cut by 4 bases and J by 2 bases, with 6 bases left in between. The germline CDR1 and CDR2 sequences are SNHLY and FYNNEI. The CDR3 spells CASSGLAYNEQFF. In DNA, the CDR3 is TGTGCCAGCAGTGGACTAGCCTACAATGAGCAGTTCTTC.

This chain's CDR3 is CATGKETGTNEKLFF. As DNA, the CDR3 is TGTGCCACCGGAAAGGAGACAGGGACTAATGAAAAACTGTTTTTT. This rearrangement joins TRBV2 to TRBJ1-4; 7 bases are shared with TRBD1. The CDR3 runs 15 residues. Looked up from germline, CDR1 is SNHLY and CDR2 is FYNNEI. Losses at the gene ends were 10 bases for V and 2 bases for J; bases not matched to a gene: 10.

The chain has TRBV11-2 and TRBJ2-3; 7 positions agree with TRBD2. The CDR3 is 15 amino acids. In germline, CDR1 is SGHAT, CDR2 FQNNGV. With 8 bases clipped from V and 2 bases from J, the junction kept 10 bases outside the gene matches. The CDR3 sequence is CASDARGDLTDTQYF. In DNA, the CDR3 is TGTGCCAGCGACGCACGGGGGGACCTCACAGATACGCAGTATTTT.

The chain joins TRBV11-2 to TRBJ2-7; D ambiguous. The CDR3 is 13 residues long. Trimming removed 5 bases from V and 0 bases from J, with 8 bases in between. The germline gives CDR1 SGHAT, CDR2 FQNNGV. In DNA, the CDR3 is TGTGCCAGCAGCCCACTTCGCTCCTACGAGCAGTACTTC. It translates to CASSPLRSYEQYF. Looking up the rest from reference TRBV11-2 and TRBJ2-7 gives the full variable domain: EAGVAQSPRYKIIEKRQSVAFWCNPISGHATLYWYQQILGQGPKLLIQFQNNGVVDDSQLPKDRFSAERLKGVDSTLKIQPAKLEDSAVYLCASSPLRSYEQYFGPGTRLTVT.

CDR3 DNA: TGTGCCAGTGTGTGGTCAGGGGGCAATCAGCCCCAGCATTTT. Translating it yields CASVWSGGNQPQHF. The rearrangement joins TRBV19 to TRBJ1-5, with D perhaps matching TRBD1 (6 bases). V was cut by 8 bases and J by 2 bases, with 13 bases left in between. Germline-derived CDR1 and CDR2 are LNHDA and SQIVND (reference sequence). CDR3 length: 14 amino acids.

This sequence joins TRBV7-9 and TRBJ1-4; the D gene is possibly TRBD1 (5 bases). Germline assignment: CDR1 SEHNR and CDR2 FQNEAQ (reference sequence). The CDR3 has 14 residues. Trimming took off 5 bases at V and 6 bases at J, with 13 bases between the two ends. CDR3 in DNA: TGTGCCAGCAGCCTGGGGCAGGTGGATGAAAAACTGTTTTTT. Encoded protein: CASSLGQVDEKLFF.

This sequence joins TRBV15 and TRBJ2-7; 10 bases match TRBD1. This CDR3 comprises 15 residues. Per the germline V gene, CDR1 is LNHNV and CDR2 is YYDKDF (reference sequence). V was pared by 0 bases and J by 4 bases, with 3 bases of the junction left unmatched. CDR3 loop: CATSREDRGSYEQYF. CDR3 DNA sequence: TGTGCCACCAGCAGAGAGGACAGGGGGTCTTACGAGCAGTACTTC.

The chain combines TRBV29-1 with TRBJ1-2, with a weak D call TRBD1 (5 bases). Between the trimmed V and J ends, which lost 4 bases and 13 bases, there was a span of 22 bases. The CDR3 contains 13 residues. The germline gives CDR1 SQVTM, CDR2 ANQGSEA. This CDR3 is CSVGEGQQNFATF. In DNA form, the CDR3 reads TGCAGCGTTGGAGAGGGGCAACAGAATTTCGCCACCTTC.

The chain carries TRBV11-2 and TRBJ2-2, with 7 bases matching TRBD1. Trimming at V came to 5 bases and at J to 5 bases, leaving 8 bases not matched to a gene. Germline assignment: CDR1 SGHAT and CDR2 FQNNGV. CDR3 length: 15 residues. CDR3 amino acids: CASSTYRGQTGELFF. The CDR3 DNA follows: TGTGCCAGCAGCACCTACAGGGGCCAAACCGGGGAGCTGTTTTTT.

The chain employs TRBV14 and TRBJ2-7, with 10 bases identical to TRBD2. Germline lookup yields CDR1 SGHDN and CDR2 FVKESK. This CDR3 contains 14 residues. J was trimmed by 3 bases and V by 4 bases; bases with no gene match: 3. CDR3 DNA sequence: TGTGCCAGCAGCCTCGGGACTAGCGTCTACGAGCAGTACTTC. Translation gives CASSLGTSVYEQYF.

The J gene is TRBJ1-2, the V gene TRBV27; D unresolved. The CDR3 spans 15 residues. In germline, CDR1 is MNHEY, CDR2 SMNVEV (reference sequence). Trimming cost V 0 bases and J 0 bases, with 8 bases left between them. In DNA, the CDR3 is TGTGCCAGCAGTTTATCGAGGAGCGCTAACTATGGCTACACCTTC. Its protein product is CASSLSRSANYGYTF.

The table lists this clone with a few counts. This sequence joins TRBV27 and TRBJ1-3, with 7 bases lining up with TRBD1. The germline V gene has CDR1 MNHEY and CDR2 SMNVEV (reference sequence). Unmatched junction bases numbered 5, after V lost 5 bases and J lost 4 bases. The CDR3 contains 14 residues. The CDR3 DNA sequence: TGTGCCAGCAGTCGGACAGGAAGGGGAAACACCATATATTTT. Residues: CASSRTGRGNTIYF.

This clone was counted a single time. V and J are TRBV6-2 or TRBV6-3 and TRBJ2-2, with D unclear. This CDR3 spans 12 amino acids. Germline V gene lookup returns CDR1 MNHEY and CDR2 SVGEGT. V gave up 2 bases and J gave up 6 bases, with 4 bases separating them. The CDR3: CASSYAAGELFF. The CDR3 bases are TGTGCCAGCAGTTACGCGGCCGGGGAGCTGTTTTTT.

The rearrangement uses TRBV15 and TRBJ1-2, with a weak D call TRBD1 (5 bases). Germline values: CDR1 LNHNV, CDR2 YYDKDF (reference sequence). CDR3 size: 12 residues. Between the trimmed V and J ends, which lost 5 bases and 3 bases, there was a span of 7 bases. Here the CDR3 reads CATSSGDYGYTF. The CDR3 DNA reads as TGTGCCACCAGCTCGGGGGACTATGGCTACACCTTC.

This sequence joins TRBV5-1 and TRBJ2-2; 7 bases map to TRBD1. In germline, CDR1 is SGHRS, CDR2 YFSETQ. CDR3 length: 15 amino acids. The CDR3, as DNA: TGCGCAACGTCCCGGACAGGATCGAACACCGGGGAGCTGTTTTTT. Residues: CATSRTGSNTGELFF. The variable domain in full, with the rest retrieved from reference TRBV5-1 and TRBJ2-2, is KAGVTQTPRYLIKTRGQQVTLSCSPISGHRSVSWYQQTPGQGLQFLFEYFSETQRNKGNFPGRFSGRQFSNSRSEMNVSTLELGDSALYLCATSRTGSNTGELFFGEGSRLTVL.